A selection of T cell receptor beta chains follows, all from one sample in a study of shared clonotypes between healthy human individuals. Clones were sequenced by immunoSEQ multiplex PCR, and TCRdb holds only the in-frame ones, with some missing. The sample has some 2.3 million clones; approximately 95% are singletons. The sequencing sample was made of naive CD4+ T cells from PBMCs. The receptors originated from a man younger than 30 in good health. Some clones in this sample may be carry-over from other donors' samples. The CDR3 runs from the conserved cysteine through the conserved F or W. D genes are given only for firm matches. Clone size is stated in some rows and not others, as once, few, many or a class when expanded.

TRBV6-7	TRBD1	TRBJ2-7	NA	CASSFKRQGSSYEQYF	TGTGCCAGCAGTTTCAAAAGACAGGGAAGCTCCTACGAGCAGTACTTC
TRBV20-1	NA	TRBJ2-3	NA	CSARSDTQYF	TGCAGTGCTCGCTCAGATACGCAGTATTTT
TRBV4-3	TRBD2	TRBJ2-3	NA	CASSQDLKRTSGRADTQYF	TGCGCCAGCAGCCAAGATCTTAAGAGGACTAGCGGAAGGGCAGATACGCAGTATTTT
TRBV27	NA	TRBJ2-6	NA	CASRIQGPGANVLTF	TGTGCCAGCAGGATACAGGGCCCTGGGGCCAACGTCCTGACTTTC
TRBV27	NA	TRBJ1-1	NA	CASSLVGAKSWDTEAFF	TGTGCCAGCAGTCTTGTTGGGGCGAAGTCTTGGGACACTGAAGCTTTCTTT
TRBV7-9	TRBD1	TRBJ2-7	NA	CASRPGQGRYEQYF	TGTGCCAGCAGGCCGGGACAGGGACGGTACGAGCAGTACTTC
TRBV11-2	TRBD1	TRBJ2-7	NA	CASRTGTGGSYEQYF	TGTGCCAGCAGGACCGGGACAGGGGGGTCCTACGAGCAGTACTTC
TRBV5-1	NA	TRBJ2-7	NA	CASAGGTGPYEQYF	TGCGCCAGCGCCGGAGGGACCGGGCCCTACGAGCAGTACTTC
TRBV11-1	TRBD2	TRBJ2-1	NA	CASSPSGSRHGEQFF	TGTGCCAGCAGTCCTAGCGGGAGCCGACACGGTGAGCAGTTCTTC
TRBV28	NA	TRBJ2-7	NA	CASSSGGTVYEQYF	TGTGCCAGCAGTTCCGGGGGGACAGTTTACGAGCAGTACTTC
TRBV28	TRBD1	TRBJ2-2	NA	CASSLFDWRDRVAGELFF	TGTGCCAGCAGTTTATTCGATTGGCGGGACAGGGTGGCCGGGGAGCTGTTTTTT
TRBV11-1	TRBD2	TRBJ2-3	NA	CASSLGLAGGSDTQYF	TGTGCCAGCAGCTTAGGACTAGCGGGAGGCTCAGATACGCAGTATTTT
TRBV4-1	NA	TRBJ1-1	NA	CASRGSLGGYTEAFF	TGCGCCAGCAGGGGAAGCCTTGGAGGGTACACTGAAGCTTTCTTT
TRBV6-1	TRBD2	TRBJ2-7	NA	CASGTSASTKQYF	TGTGCCAGCGGTACTAGCGCTTCTACGAAACAGTACTTC
TRBV5-1	NA	TRBJ2-5	once	CASTQMLGSQETQYF	TGCGCCAGCACCCAAATGCTCGGCAGCCAAGAGACCCAGTACTTC
TRBV7-2	NA	TRBJ1-1	NA	CASSSRGGTEAFF	TGTGCCAGCAGCTCTCGGGGGGGTACTGAAGCTTTCTTT
TRBV14	TRBD2	TRBJ2-5	once	CASSRRLAGQETQYF	TGTGCCAGCAGCCGCCGACTAGCGGGCCAAGAGACCCAGTACTTC
TRBV5-4	NA	TRBJ2-3	NA	CASSPSPDRGYF	TGTGCCAGCAGCCCAAGTCCGGACCGTGGGTATTTT
TRBV28	NA	TRBJ1-1	NA	CASSPGGGGGVNTEAFF	TGTGCCAGCAGCCCCGGGGGGGGAGGAGGAGTGAACACTGAAGCTTTCTTT
TRBV27	TRBD1	TRBJ2-7	NA	CASSRDRGQYEQYF	TGTGCCAGCTCCCGGGACAGGGGTCAATACGAGCAGTACTTC
TRBV20-1	NA	TRBJ1-1	NA	CSARRQPEAFF	TGCAGTGCGAGAAGACAGCCTGAAGCTTTCTTT
TRBV9	NA	TRBJ2-3	NA	CASKAQEGGTDTQYF	TGTGCCAGCAAAGCGCAGGAGGGGGGCACAGATACGCAGTATTTT
TRBV6-1	TRBD1	TRBJ2-3	NA	CASRSGQVNTDTQYF	TGTGCCAGCAGGTCGGGACAGGTAAACACAGATACGCAGTATTTT
TRBV7-2	NA	TRBJ2-2	NA	CASCRQTNTGELFF	TGTGCCAGCTGCCGACAGACGAACACCGGGGAGCTGTTTTTT
TRBV29-1	NA	TRBJ1-1	NA	CSARGWLYEAFF	TGCAGCGCAAGGGGGTGGTTGTATGAAGCTTTCTTT
TRBV4-1	NA	TRBJ2-7	NA	CASSRGTNEQYF	TGCGCCAGCAGCCGAGGGACCAACGAGCAGTACTTC
TRBV7-2	NA	TRBJ2-1	NA	CASSFAFMDSEQFF	TGTGCCAGCAGCTTCGCCTTCATGGATTCTGAGCAGTTCTTC
TRBV18	TRBD1	TRBJ2-7	NA	CASSPLGQGTYEQYF	TGTGCCAGCTCACCACTGGGACAGGGAACCTACGAGCAGTACTTC
TRBV5-4	TRBD1	TRBJ1-5	NA	CASSLAETGNQPQHF	TGTGCCAGCAGCTTGGCCGAGACAGGGAATCAGCCCCAGCATTTT
TRBV6-5	NA	TRBJ2-7	NA	CASSYQLASTYEQYF	TGTGCCAGCAGTTACCAACTAGCTTCGACCTACGAGCAGTACTTC
TRBV19	TRBD1	TRBJ2-7	NA	CASSLFGPGQGLYEQYF	TGTGCCAGTAGTCTGTTTGGACCGGGACAGGGCCTCTACGAGCAGTACTTC
TRBV7-2	NA	TRBJ2-1	NA	CASSMESGTNEQFF	TGTGCCAGCTCGATGGAGTCGGGGACCAATGAGCAGTTCTTC
TRBV28	NA	TRBJ1-2	NA	CASTTGSETYGYTF	TGTGCCAGCACCACAGGGTCTGAGACCTATGGCTACACCTTC
TRBV6-1	TRBD2	TRBJ2-7	NA	CASHRSGRSEQYF	TGTGCCAGTCACAGAAGCGGGAGGAGCGAGCAGTACTTC
TRBV28	NA	TRBJ2-7	NA	CASSPSPSWTYEQYF	TGTGCCAGCAGCCCCTCGCCGTCATGGACCTACGAGCAGTACTTC
TRBV29-1	NA	TRBJ1-1	few	CSVAGILNTEAFF	TGCAGCGTTGCAGGGATTTTGAACACTGAAGCTTTCTTT
TRBV25-1	TRBD1	TRBJ2-7	NA	CASSADRELAQYF	TGTGCCAGCAGTGCTGACAGGGAATTAGCGCAGTACTTC
TRBV7-9	NA	TRBJ2-5	NA	CASSYHRVGETQYF	TGTGCCAGCAGCTACCACAGGGTTGGAGAGACCCAGTACTTC
TRBV18	NA	TRBJ2-5	NA	CASSPQYQETQYF	TGTGCCAGCTCACCACAGTACCAAGAGACCCAGTACTTC
TRBV18	TRBD1	TRBJ2-1	NA	CASSPDRGFSYNEQFF	TGTGCCAGCTCACCTGACAGGGGATTCTCCTACAATGAGCAGTTCTTC
TRBV6-1	NA	TRBJ1-6	NA	CASSELWSSYLHF	TGTGCCAGCAGTGAACTGTGGAGTTCCTACCTCCACTTT
TRBV28	TRBD1	TRBJ1-4	NA	CASRSLGQVGEKLFF	TGTGCCAGCAGGTCGCTTGGACAGGTCGGGGAAAAACTGTTTTTT
TRBV10-3	NA	TRBJ2-5	NA	CAISGTALETQYF	TGTGCCATCAGTGGGACAGCGTTAGAGACCCAGTACTTC
TRBV5-1	TRBD1	TRBJ2-3	once	CASSGQGASDTQYF	TGCGCCAGCAGCGGACAGGGGGCTTCAGATACGCAGTATTTT
TRBV9	TRBD2	TRBJ2-3	NA	CASTSGLAGAGVPQYF	TGTGCCAGCACCAGTGGACTAGCGGGAGCCGGGGTTCCGCAGTATTTT
TRBV15	NA	TRBJ2-2	NA	CATSRGRNTGELFF	TGTGCCACCAGCAGAGGGAGGAACACCGGGGAGCTGTTTTTT
TRBV5-8	NA	TRBJ2-2	NA	CASSLEGVAGELFF	TGTGCCAGCAGCTTGGAGGGGGTGGCCGGGGAGCTGTTTTTT
TRBV11-3	NA	TRBJ2-7	NA	CASSSGALSYEQYF	TGTGCCAGCAGCTCCGGAGCCCTCTCCTACGAGCAGTACTTC
TRBV28	NA	TRBJ1-4	NA	CASSPSGTPNEKLFF	TGTGCCAGCAGCCCCTCGGGCACACCTAATGAAAAACTGTTTTTT
TRBV28	TRBD1	TRBJ2-1	NA	CASSSTGERSGGHEQFF	TGTGCCAGCAGCTCAACCGGGGAGCGTTCAGGGGGCCATGAGCAGTTCTTC
TRBV4-2	NA	TRBJ1-1	few	CASSLVANTEAFF	TGTGCCAGCAGCCTCGTGGCCAACACTGAAGCTTTCTTT
TRBV5-5	NA	TRBJ1-1	NA	CASSQQVVLNTEAFF	TGTGCCAGCAGCCAGCAGGTAGTCTTGAACACTGAAGCTTTCTTT
TRBV9	NA	TRBJ1-2	NA	CASSGSGASGYTF	TGTGCCAGCAGCGGCTCGGGGGCGAGTGGCTACACCTTC
TRBV27	NA	TRBJ2-7	NA	CASRPPISWGRTRWSEQYF	TGTGCCAGCAGACCTCCTATATCCTGGGGGAGGACTCGTTGGTCCGAGCAGTACTTC
TRBV6-5	NA	TRBJ1-2	NA	CASGPLVPGLGYTF	TGTGCCAGCGGCCCGTTAGTCCCGGGGCTTGGCTACACCTTC
TRBV5-1	NA	TRBJ2-1	NA	CASSFQTASSYNEQFF	TGCGCCAGCAGCTTCCAGACAGCGAGCTCCTACAATGAGCAGTTCTTC
TRBV9	NA	TRBJ1-2	NA	CASSAGTVGYTF	TGTGCCAGCAGCGCCGGGACGGTCGGCTACACCTTC
TRBV7-6	NA	TRBJ2-1	NA	CASSLASPAYNEQFF	TGTGCCAGCAGCTTAGCCTCCCCCGCCTACAATGAGCAGTTCTTC
TRBV28	TRBD1	TRBJ1-5	NA	CASSLRDRGNQPQHF	TGTGCCAGCAGTTTAAGGGACAGGGGGAATCAGCCCCAGCATTTT
TRBV5-1	NA	TRBJ1-1	few	CASSPEVGTRAFF	TGCGCCAGCAGCCCGGAAGTTGGGACTAGGGCTTTCTTT